This TCR beta chain was found in a study of persistence of HIV-infected CD4 T cells. With regard to this clone: Its antigen remains unidentified.

Sequencing used immunoSEQ version 4 in survey mode. TCRdb keeps only in-frame clones here, not all; method: immunoSEQ multiplex PCR. This table has some 23,000 clones, around 74% appearing once. Overlapping HIV-1 Gag 15-mer peptides at approximately 0.96 ug per peptide per mL were used. Sorting of responding CD4+ T cells relied on upregulated CD40 ligand together with CD69. This material consisted of CD4+ T cells sorted from PBMCs after approximately 20-hour stimulation, taken from a patient who received antiretroviral therapy. The sequence came from an adult man with HIV who was CMV-seropositive.

The CDR3 protein is CAIGLAGGRSGELFF. CDR3 nucleotides: TGTGCCATCGGACTAGCGGGGGGTAGGTCCGGGGAGCTGTTTTTT. The V call is TRBV10-3, the J call TRBJ2-2; 14 bases are shared with TRBD2. CDR3 size: 15 residues. Trimming cost V 8 bases and J 6 bases; bases outside gene matches: 5. Germline-derived CDR1 and CDR2 are ENHRY and SYGVKD.